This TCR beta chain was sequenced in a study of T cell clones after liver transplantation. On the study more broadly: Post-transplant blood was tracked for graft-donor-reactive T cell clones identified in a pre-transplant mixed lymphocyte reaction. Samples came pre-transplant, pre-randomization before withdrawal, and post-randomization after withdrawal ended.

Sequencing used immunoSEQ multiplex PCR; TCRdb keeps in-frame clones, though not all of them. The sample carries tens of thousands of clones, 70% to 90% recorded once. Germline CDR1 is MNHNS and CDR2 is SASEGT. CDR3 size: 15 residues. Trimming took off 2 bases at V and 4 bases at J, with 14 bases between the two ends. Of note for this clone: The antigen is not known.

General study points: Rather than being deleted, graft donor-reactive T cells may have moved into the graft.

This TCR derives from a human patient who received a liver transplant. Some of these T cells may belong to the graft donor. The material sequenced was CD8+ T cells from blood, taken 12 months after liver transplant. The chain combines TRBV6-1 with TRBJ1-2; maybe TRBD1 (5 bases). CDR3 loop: CASSEPGGLPYGYTF. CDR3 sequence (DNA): TGTGCCAGCAGTGAACCCGGGGGGTTACCCTATGGCTACACCTTC.